The next 3 T cell receptor beta chains were all read from a single sample in a study of blood T cell repertoires in COVID-19. Clones were sequenced by immunoSEQ multiplex PCR, and TCRdb holds only the in-frame ones, with some missing. The sample includes about 140,000 clones, around nine tenths of them seen just once. Source material: peripheral blood. The source of these receptors is a woman in her 50s with active or convalescent COVID-19.

The chain recombines TRBV28 with TRBJ1-1; no definite D call. V lost 1 base and J 0 bases, leaving 9 bases between the germline ends. Germline V CDR1 and CDR2: MDHEN, SYDVKM. The CDR3 is 15 amino acids. CDR3 protein: CASSLSPAMNTEAFF. The CDR3 DNA reads as TGTGCCAGCAGTTTATCCCCTGCTATGAACACTGAAGCTTTCTTT.

The rearrangement links TRBV7-3 to TRBJ2-5; 7 nucleotides line up with TRBD2. The junction had 6 bases not matched to a gene; V was cut back by 5 bases and J by 0 bases. In germline, CDR1 is SGHTA, CDR2 FQGTGA. This CDR3 is built from 15 residues. The CDR3 DNA reads as TGTGCCAGCAGCCAAGTACGGGGGGACCAAGAGACCCAGTACTTC. It translates to CASSQVRGDQETQYF.

This clone was picked up a small number of times. V and J are TRBV5-6 and TRBJ2-7; 8 nucleotides agree with TRBD1. V was clipped by 4 bases and J by 4 bases; unmatched bases: 4. This CDR3 has 13 residues. Germline V gives CDR1 SGHDT, CDR2 YYEEEE. The CDR3 loop is CASSLTGVYEQYF. DNA of the CDR3: TGTGCCAGCAGCCTGACAGGGGTATACGAGCAGTACTTC.